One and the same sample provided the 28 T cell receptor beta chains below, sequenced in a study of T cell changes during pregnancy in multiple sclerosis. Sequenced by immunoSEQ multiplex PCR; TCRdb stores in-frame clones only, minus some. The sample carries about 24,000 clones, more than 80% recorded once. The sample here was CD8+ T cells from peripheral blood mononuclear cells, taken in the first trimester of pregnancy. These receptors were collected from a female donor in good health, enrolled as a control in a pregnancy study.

The CDR3 DNA sequence: TGTGCCAGCAGCTCTGGGGGGAGAGATGAAGCTTTCTTT. Its translation is CASSSGGRDEAFF. The chain employs TRBV5-6 and TRBJ1-1; D possibly corresponds to TRBD1 (5 bases). The ends were cut back, 3 bases at V and 7 bases at J, with 13 bases in the middle. CDR3 length: 13 amino acids. The germline CDR1 and CDR2 sequences are SGHDT and YYEEEE.

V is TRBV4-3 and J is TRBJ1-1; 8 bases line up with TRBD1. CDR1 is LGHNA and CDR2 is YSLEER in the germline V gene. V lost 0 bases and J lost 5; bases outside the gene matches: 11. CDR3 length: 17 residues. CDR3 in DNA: TGCGCCAGCAGCCAAGATCGAGGACAGGGAGAAATTACTGAAGCTTTCTTT. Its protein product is CASSQDRGQGEITEAFF.

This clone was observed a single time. The CDR3 spells CASSFSSYGYTF. CDR3 nucleotides: TGTGCCAGCAGCTTTTCCAGCTATGGCTACACCTTC. This chain links TRBV5-6 with TRBJ1-2; D is unclear. V was shortened by 2 bases and J by 4 bases, with 6 bases between the two germline ends. CDR3 length equals 12 residues. Looked up from germline, CDR1 is SGHDT and CDR2 is YYEEEE.

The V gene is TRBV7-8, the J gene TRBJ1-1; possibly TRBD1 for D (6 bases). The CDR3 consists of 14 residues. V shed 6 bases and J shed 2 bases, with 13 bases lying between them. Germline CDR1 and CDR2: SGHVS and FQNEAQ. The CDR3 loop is CASRPGDSNTEAFF. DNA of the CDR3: TGTGCCAGCAGGCCAGGGGATTCTAACACTGAAGCTTTCTTT. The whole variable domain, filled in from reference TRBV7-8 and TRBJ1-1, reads GAGVSQSPRYKVAKRGQDVALRCDPISGHVSLFWYQQALGQGPEFLTYFQNEAQLDKSGLPSDRFFAERPEGSVSTLKIQRTQQEDSAVYLCASRPGDSNTEAFFGQGTRLTVV.

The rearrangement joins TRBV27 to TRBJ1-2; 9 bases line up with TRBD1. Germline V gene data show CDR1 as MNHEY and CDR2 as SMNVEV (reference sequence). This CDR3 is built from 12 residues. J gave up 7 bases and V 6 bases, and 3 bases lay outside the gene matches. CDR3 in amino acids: CASRGQGGGYTF. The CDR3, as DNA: TGTGCCAGCAGGGGACAGGGAGGTGGCTACACCTTC.

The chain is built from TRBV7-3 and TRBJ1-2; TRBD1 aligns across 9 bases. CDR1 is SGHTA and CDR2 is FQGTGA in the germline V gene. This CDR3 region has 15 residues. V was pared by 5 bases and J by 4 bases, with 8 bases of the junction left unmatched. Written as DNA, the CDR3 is TGTGCCAGCAGCCCCCAGGGACAGGGAGGCTATGGCTACACCTTC. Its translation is CASSPQGQGGYGYTF.

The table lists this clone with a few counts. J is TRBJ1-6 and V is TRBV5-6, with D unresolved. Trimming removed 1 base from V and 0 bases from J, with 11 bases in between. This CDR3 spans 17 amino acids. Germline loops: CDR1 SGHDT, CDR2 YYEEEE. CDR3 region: CASSLSTVSSYNSPLHF. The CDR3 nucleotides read TGTGCCAGCAGCTTGTCAACCGTGAGCTCCTATAATTCACCCCTCCACTTT.

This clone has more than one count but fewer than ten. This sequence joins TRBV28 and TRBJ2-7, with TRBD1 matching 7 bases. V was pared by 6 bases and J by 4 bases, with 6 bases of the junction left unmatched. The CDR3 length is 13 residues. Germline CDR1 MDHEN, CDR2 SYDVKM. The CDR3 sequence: CASSSPQGYEQYF. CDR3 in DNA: TGTGCCAGCAGCTCCCCACAGGGGTACGAGCAGTACTTC.

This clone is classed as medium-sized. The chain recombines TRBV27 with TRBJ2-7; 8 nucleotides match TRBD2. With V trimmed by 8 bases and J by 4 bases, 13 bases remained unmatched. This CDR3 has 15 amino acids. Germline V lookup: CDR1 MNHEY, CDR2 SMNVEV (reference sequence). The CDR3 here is CASGVAGGSAYEQYF. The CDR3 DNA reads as TGTGCCAGCGGGGTGGCGGGGGGTTCGGCGTACGAGCAGTACTTC.

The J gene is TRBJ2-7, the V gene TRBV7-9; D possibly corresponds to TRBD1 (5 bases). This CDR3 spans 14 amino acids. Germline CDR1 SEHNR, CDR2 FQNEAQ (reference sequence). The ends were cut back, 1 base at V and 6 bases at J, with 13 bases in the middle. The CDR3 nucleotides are TGTGCCAGCAGCTTAGGGGGCGGCACACTCGAGCAGTACTTC. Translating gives CASSLGGGTLEQYF.

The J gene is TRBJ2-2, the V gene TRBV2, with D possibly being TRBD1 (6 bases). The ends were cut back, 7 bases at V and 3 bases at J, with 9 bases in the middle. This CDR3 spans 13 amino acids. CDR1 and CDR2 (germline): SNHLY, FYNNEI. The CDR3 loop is CASKGVDTGELFF. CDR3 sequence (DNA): TGTGCCAGCAAGGGGGTTGACACCGGGGAGCTGTTTTTT.

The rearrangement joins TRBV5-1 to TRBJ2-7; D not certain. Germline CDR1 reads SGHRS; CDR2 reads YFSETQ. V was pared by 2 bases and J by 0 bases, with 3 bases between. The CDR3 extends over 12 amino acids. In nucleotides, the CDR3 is TGCGCCAGCAGCTTCAACTCCTACGAGCAGTACTTC. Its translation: CASSFNSYEQYF.

DNA of the CDR3: TGTGCCAGCTCACCACCGACAGACACAGATACGCAGTATTTT. Encoded protein: CASSPPTDTDTQYF. The J gene is TRBJ2-3, the V gene TRBV18; TRBD1 is a possible D gene (5 bases). This CDR3 contains 14 residues. Germline V gives CDR1 KGHSH, CDR2 LQKENI. V was clipped by 0 bases and J by 2 bases, with 6 bases between them.

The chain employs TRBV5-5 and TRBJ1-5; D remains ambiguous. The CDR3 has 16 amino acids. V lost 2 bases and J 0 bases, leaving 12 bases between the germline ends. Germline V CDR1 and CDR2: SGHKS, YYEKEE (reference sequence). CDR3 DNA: TGTGCCAGCAGCTTATGGGCGGGATATAGCAATCAGCCCCAGCATTTT. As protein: CASSLWAGYSNQPQHF.

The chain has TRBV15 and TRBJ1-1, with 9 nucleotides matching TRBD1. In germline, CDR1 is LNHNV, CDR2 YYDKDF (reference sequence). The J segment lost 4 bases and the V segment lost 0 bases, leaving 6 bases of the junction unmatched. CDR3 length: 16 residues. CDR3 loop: CATSRDLGTGSTEAFF. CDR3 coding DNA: TGTGCCACCAGCAGAGATCTGGGGACAGGGAGCACTGAAGCTTTCTTT.

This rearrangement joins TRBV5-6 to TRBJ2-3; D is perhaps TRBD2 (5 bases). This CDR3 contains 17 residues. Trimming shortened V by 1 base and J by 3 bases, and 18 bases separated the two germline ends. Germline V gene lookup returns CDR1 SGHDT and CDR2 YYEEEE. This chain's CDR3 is CASSLSPGWSLTDTQYF. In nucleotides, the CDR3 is TGTGCCAGCAGCTTGTCACCGGGGTGGAGTCTGACAGATACGCAGTATTTT.

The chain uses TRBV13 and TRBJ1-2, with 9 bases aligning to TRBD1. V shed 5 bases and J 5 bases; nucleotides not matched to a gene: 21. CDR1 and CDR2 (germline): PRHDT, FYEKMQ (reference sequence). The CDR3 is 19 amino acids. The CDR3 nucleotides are TGTGCCAGCAGCCCCCGGCCCGGGACAGGGTATCGAACTATTTATGGCTACACCTTC. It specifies CASSPRPGTGYRTIYGYTF.

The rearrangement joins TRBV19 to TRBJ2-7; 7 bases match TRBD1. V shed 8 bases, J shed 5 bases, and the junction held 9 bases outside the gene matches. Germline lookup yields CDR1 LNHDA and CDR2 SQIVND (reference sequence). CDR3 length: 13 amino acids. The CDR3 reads CASSGTVLDEQYF. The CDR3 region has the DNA TGTGCCAGTTCCGGGACAGTACTTGACGAGCAGTACTTC. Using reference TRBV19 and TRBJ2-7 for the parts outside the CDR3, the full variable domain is DGGITQSPKYLFRKEGQNVTLSCEQNLNHDAMYWYRQDPGQGLRLIYYSQIVNDFQKGDIAEGYSVSREKKESFPLTVTSAQKNPTAFYLCASSGTVLDEQYFGPGTRLTVT.

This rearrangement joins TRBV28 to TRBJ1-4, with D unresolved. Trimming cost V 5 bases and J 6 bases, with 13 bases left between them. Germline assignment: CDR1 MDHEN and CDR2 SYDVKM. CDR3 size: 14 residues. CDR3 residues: CASSQDLGDEKLFF. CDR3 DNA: TGTGCCAGCAGTCAAGACCTGGGCGATGAAAAACTGTTTTTT.

CDR3: CASSPKFWGRIQPQHF. The CDR3 nucleotides are TGTGCCAGCAGCCCAAAGTTCTGGGGGCGGATTCAGCCCCAGCATTTT. The rearrangement joins TRBV5-8 to TRBJ1-5, with D maybe TRBD1 (6 bases). The germline CDR1 and CDR2 sequences are SGHTS and YDEGEE. V gave up 4 bases and J gave up 6 bases, with 20 bases separating them. The CDR3 consists of 16 residues.

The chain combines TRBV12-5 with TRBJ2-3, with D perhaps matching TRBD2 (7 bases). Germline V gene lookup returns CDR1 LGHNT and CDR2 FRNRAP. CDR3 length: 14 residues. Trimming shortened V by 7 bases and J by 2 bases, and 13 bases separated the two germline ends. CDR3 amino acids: CASEGGGPTDTQYF. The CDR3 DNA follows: TGTGCTAGTGAAGGGGGGGGGCCCACAGATACGCAGTATTTT.

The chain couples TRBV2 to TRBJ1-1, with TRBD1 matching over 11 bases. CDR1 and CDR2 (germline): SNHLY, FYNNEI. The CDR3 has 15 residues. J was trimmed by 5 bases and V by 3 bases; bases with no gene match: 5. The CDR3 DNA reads TGTGCCAGCAGTGAGGTGGGACAGGGGGTAACTGAAGCTTTCTTT. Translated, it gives CASSEVGQGVTEAFF.

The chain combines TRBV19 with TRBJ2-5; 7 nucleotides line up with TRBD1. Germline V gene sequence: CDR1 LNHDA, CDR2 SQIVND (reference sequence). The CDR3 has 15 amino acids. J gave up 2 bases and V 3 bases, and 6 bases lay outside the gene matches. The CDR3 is CASSILGGSQETQYF. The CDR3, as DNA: TGTGCCAGTAGTATTCTAGGGGGCTCTCAAGAGACCCAGTACTTC.

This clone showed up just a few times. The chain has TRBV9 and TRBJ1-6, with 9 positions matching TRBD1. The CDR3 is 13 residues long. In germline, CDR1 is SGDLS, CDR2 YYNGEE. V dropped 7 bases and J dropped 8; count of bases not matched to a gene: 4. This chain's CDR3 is CASGDREDSPLHF. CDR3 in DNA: TGTGCCAGCGGGGACAGGGAGGATTCACCCCTCCACTTT.

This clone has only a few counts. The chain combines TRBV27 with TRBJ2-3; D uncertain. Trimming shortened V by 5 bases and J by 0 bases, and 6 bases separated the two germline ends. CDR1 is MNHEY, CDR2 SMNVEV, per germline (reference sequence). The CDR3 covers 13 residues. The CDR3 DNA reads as TGTGCCAGCAGTATGTCTAGCACAGATACGCAGTATTTT. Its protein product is CASSMSSTDTQYF.

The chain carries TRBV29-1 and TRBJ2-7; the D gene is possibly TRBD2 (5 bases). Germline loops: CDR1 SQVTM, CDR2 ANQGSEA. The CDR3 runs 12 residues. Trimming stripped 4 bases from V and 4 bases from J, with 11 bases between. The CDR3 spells CSVGLTSYEQYF. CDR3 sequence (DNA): TGCAGCGTTGGACTAACAAGTTACGAGCAGTACTTC.

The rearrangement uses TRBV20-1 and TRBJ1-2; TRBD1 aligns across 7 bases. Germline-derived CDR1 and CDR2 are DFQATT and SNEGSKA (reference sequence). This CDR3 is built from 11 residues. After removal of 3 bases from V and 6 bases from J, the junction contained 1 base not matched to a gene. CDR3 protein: CSARGQHGYTF. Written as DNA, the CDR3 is TGCAGTGCTAGGGGACAGCATGGCTACACCTTC.

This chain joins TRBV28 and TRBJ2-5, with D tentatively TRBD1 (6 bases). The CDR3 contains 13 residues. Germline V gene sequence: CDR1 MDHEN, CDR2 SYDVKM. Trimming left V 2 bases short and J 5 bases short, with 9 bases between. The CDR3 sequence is CASSLVTGETQYF. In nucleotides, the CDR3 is TGTGCCAGCAGTTTAGTGACAGGCGAGACCCAGTACTTC.